This is a list of T cell receptor beta chains from one sample in a study of T-cell memory formation after mild COVID-19. In TCRdb, the 5' RACE reads were re-called with MiXCR into one record per CDR3 protein. The table lists about 57,000 distinct CDR3 sequences, over 9% of them singletons. The specimen was PBMCs or a T cell subset sorted from them (not recorded which). Source of these receptors: a man younger than 30 who had mild COVID-19 (a few samples of this study predate the infection). Cell type and time point are not known. Each CDR3 is given with its conserved first and last residue. D genes are given only for firm matches. Not every row has a clone size; where given, it reads once, few, many or a size class.

J gene | D gene | V gene | clone size | CDR3 DNA | CDR3 protein
TRBJ1-2 | - | TRBV7-9 | few | TGTGCCAGCACCCTAAGGGCAGACGATGGCTACACCTTC | CASTLRADDGYTF
TRBJ2-5 | - | TRBV9 | many | TGTGCCAGCAGCGTAGGAGTTCTGGAGACCCAGTACTTC | CASSVGVLETQYF
TRBJ2-3 | - | TRBV6-1 | once | TGTGCCAGCAGTGGCGGAAATAGCATGGTGTTCACAGATACGCAGTATTTT | CASSGGNSMVFTDTQYF
TRBJ1-5 | - | TRBV6-4 | - | TGTGCCAGCAGTCGTGATAGCAATCAGCCCCAGCATTTT | CASSRDSNQPQHF
TRBJ2-3 | TRBD1 | TRBV12-3/TRBV12-4 | many | TGTGCCAGCAGCGGGGACAGAGTAGATACGCAGTATTTT | CASSGDRVDTQYF
TRBJ1-1 | - | TRBV4-1 | - | TGCGCCAGCAGCTCACGGGAGGTCACTGAAGCTTTCTTT | CASSSREVTEAFF
TRBJ2-4 | TRBD2 | TRBV7-6 | many | TGTGCCAGCAGCTTAAATGGGGGGGACATTCAGTACTTC | CASSLNGGDIQYF
TRBJ2-3 | - | TRBV5-1 | - | TGCGCCAGCAGCCCGCTGGGGGGATCAGATACGCAGTATTTT | CASSPLGGSDTQYF
TRBJ2-3 | TRBD2 | TRBV7-2 | few | TGTGCCAGCAGCTTCCGACTAGCGGGTGGGTCAGATACGCAGTATTTT | CASSFRLAGGSDTQYF
TRBJ2-1 | - | TRBV4-1 | - | TGCGCCAGCAGCCAAGATTTAACAGCCTACAATGAGCAGTTCTTC | CASSQDLTAYNEQFF
TRBJ2-5 | - | TRBV9 | - | TGTGCCAGCAGCGTAGGGTCCGGGAAAGAGACCCAGTACTTC | CASSVGSGKETQYF
TRBJ2-1 | - | TRBV12-3/TRBV12-4 | - | TGTGCCAGCAGTCCGATCTCGGGCTCCTACAATGAGCAGTTCTTC | CASSPISGSYNEQFF
TRBJ2-7 | - | TRBV10-3 | many | TGTGCCATCAGTGATCTTACCACAGGGAAGATGGGCTCCTACGAGCAGTACTTC | CAISDLTTGKMGSYEQYF
TRBJ2-7 | TRBD2 | TRBV27 | - | TGTGCCAGCAGTTCTACTAGCGGAGGTGGAAACGAGCAGTACTTC | CASSSTSGGGNEQYF
TRBJ1-1 | - | TRBV5-1 | few | TGCGCCAGCAGCTTCACGAACACTGAAGCTTTCTTT | CASSFTNTEAFF
TRBJ2-3 | - | TRBV5-1 | many | TGCGCCAGCAGCTCCCTACAGGGATCGGCAGATACGCAGTATTTT | CASSSLQGSADTQYF
TRBJ2-3 | - | TRBV15 | many | TGTGCCACCAGCGGCGGGACCGCCTCAGATACGCAGTATTTT | CATSGGTASDTQYF
TRBJ2-1 | TRBD2 | TRBV3-1 | many | TGTGCCAGCAGCCCGCGGGGGACCTCCTACAATGAGCAGTTCTTC | CASSPRGTSYNEQFF